The 20 T cell receptor beta chains reported below all come from one sample, sequenced in a study of blood T cell repertoires in COVID-19. Produced via immunoSEQ multiplex PCR; TCRdb's table is partial and in-frame only. The sample yields 300,000 to 400,000 clones, roughly 86% seen once. Specimen: peripheral blood. These receptors were taken from a woman in her 70s with COVID-19, enrolled during active disease.

This chain uses TRBV9 with TRBJ1-2, with no clear D. Trimming left V 2 bases short and J 5 bases short, with 25 bases between. This CDR3 is 18 amino acids long. The germline V gene has CDR1 SGDLS and CDR2 YYNGEE. In DNA, the CDR3 is TGTGCCAGCAGCGTGGCCCCCCACTCGGCCCGCCAACTATATGGCTACACCTTC. This codes for CASSVAPHSARQLYGYTF.

The genes are TRBV7-9 and TRBJ1-1; TRBD1 might be the D (6 bases). The CDR3 has 13 residues. V was cut by 5 bases and J by 4 bases, with 11 bases left in between. Germline CDR1 is SEHNR and CDR2 is FQNEAQ (reference sequence). CDR3 bases: TGTGCCAGCAGCCAACAGGGTTCCACTGAAGCTTTCTTT. As protein: CASSQQGSTEAFF.

The chain links TRBV7-9 to TRBJ2-7; D may be TRBD1 (6 bases). The CDR3 consists of 16 residues. Germline V CDR1 and CDR2: SEHNR, FQNEAQ (reference sequence). Between the trimmed V and J ends, which lost 5 bases and 5 bases, there was a span of 22 bases. For the CDR3, the DNA is TGTGCCAGCAGCCCCACCCTTTTACAGGGAGATGACGAGCAGTACTTC. This translates into CASSPTLLQGDDEQYF.

This sequence joins TRBV5-5 and TRBJ1-2; D is uncertain. This CDR3 contains 12 residues. Germline V CDR1 and CDR2: SGHKS, YYEKEE (reference sequence). The V end was cut by 2 bases, the J end by 7 bases, with 9 bases between. This chain's CDR3 is CASSFAGSGYTF. The CDR3 DNA is TGTGCCAGCAGCTTCGCGGGGAGTGGCTACACCTTC.

The chain couples TRBV5-4 to TRBJ2-7, with 7 bases lining up with TRBD2. With V trimmed by 0 bases and J by 6 bases, 3 bases remained unmatched. CDR3 length equals 13 residues. Germline loops: CDR1 SGHNT, CDR2 YYREEE (reference sequence). The CDR3 DNA reads TGTGCCAGCAGCTTGGCCGGGGGGTCCGAGCAGTACTTC. The encoded protein is CASSLAGGSEQYF.

The chain couples TRBV27 to TRBJ1-1; D unresolved. The CDR3 is 13 residues long. Trimming took off 3 bases at V and 3 bases at J, with 8 bases between the two ends. Germline V gene lookup returns CDR1 MNHEY and CDR2 SMNVEV (reference sequence). The DNA of the CDR3 is TGTGCCAGCAGTTTCTCGGGGTACACTGAAGCTTTCTTT. Translation: CASSFSGYTEAFF.

The V and J genes are TRBV18 and TRBJ1-3; possibly TRBD1 for D (5 bases). Trimming stripped 0 bases from V and 0 bases from J, with 6 bases between. Germline V gene lookup returns CDR1 KGHSH and CDR2 LQKENI. CDR3 size: 15 residues. The CDR3 DNA sequence: TGTGCCAGCTCACCACCCGGGGGCTCTGGAAACACCATATATTTT. Encoded protein: CASSPPGGSGNTIYF.

The chain is built from TRBV2 and TRBJ1-3; D perhaps matches TRBD1 (5 bases). Germline V lookup: CDR1 SNHLY, CDR2 FYNNEI. This CDR3 is 15 amino acids long. V lost 5 bases and J 3 bases, leaving 14 bases between the germline ends. This CDR3 reads CASSSVQGGGNTIYF. In nucleotides, the CDR3 is TGTGCCAGCAGTTCCGTTCAGGGTGGTGGAAACACCATATATTTT.

Worth noting for this clone: This CDR3 fails to terminate in the conserved phenylalanine or tryptophan, so it likely reflects a read error. It is unclear where the CDR3 begins or ends on the DNA, so no DNA is shown, and the CDR3 is as TCRdb lists it. The CDR3 loop reads CSARLLQGGVV. The rearrangement links TRBV20-1 to TRBJ1-2; TRBD1 reflects the table's D call only, with no check against the DNA. The CDR3 length is 11 residues, termini included. Germline values: CDR1 DFQATT, CDR2 SNEGSKA (reference sequence).

This clone was seen a handful of times. This chain uses TRBV2 with TRBJ2-3; 7 positions match TRBD2. The CDR3 consists of 13 residues. The V gene end was trimmed by 7 bases and the J gene end by 2 bases; junction bases not matched to a gene: 3. The germline gives CDR1 SNHLY, CDR2 FYNNEI. The CDR3 protein is CASTSGATDTQYF. The CDR3 DNA reads TGTGCCAGCACCAGCGGGGCCACAGATACGCAGTATTTT.

This chain joins TRBV9 and TRBJ1-2; 8 bases line up with TRBD1. The V and J ends lost 3 bases and 7 bases, in that order; junction bases with no gene match: 8. The CDR3 extends over 14 amino acids. Germline assignment: CDR1 SGDLS and CDR2 YYNGEE. The CDR3 region has the DNA TGTGCCAGCAGCGCCTCTACAGGGGGGGCTGGCTACACCTTC. It is translated as CASSASTGGAGYTF.

The rearrangement links TRBV24-1 to TRBJ2-3, with 11 nucleotides matching TRBD2. J gave up 5 bases and V 3 bases, and 3 bases lay outside the gene matches. In germline, CDR1 is KGHDR, CDR2 SFDVKD. The CDR3 is made up of 15 amino acids. The chain's CDR3 is CATSDPGTSGDTQYF. The DNA of the CDR3 is TGTGCCACCAGTGATCCGGGGACTAGCGGAGATACGCAGTATTTT.

This chain connects TRBV19 to TRBJ2-2, with TRBD2 as a possible D gene (5 bases). This CDR3 comprises 15 residues. Between the trimmed V and J ends, which lost 1 base and 6 bases, there was a span of 12 bases. Germline V lookup: CDR1 LNHDA, CDR2 SQIVND (reference sequence). The CDR3 here is CASSIGGYGAGELFF. In DNA, the CDR3 is TGTGCCAGTAGTATAGGAGGGTATGGGGCCGGGGAGCTGTTTTTT.

This chain joins TRBV7-3 and TRBJ1-1; unclear D gene. This CDR3 is 13 amino acids long. The V gene lost 5 bases and the J gene lost 4 bases, with 11 bases spanning the gap. CDR1 and CDR2 from the germline V gene are SGHTA and FQGTGA. The CDR3: CASSPLAGTEAFF. DNA of the CDR3: TGTGCCAGCAGCCCCCTCGCGGGCACTGAAGCTTTCTTT.

This clone was seen only once. This chain links TRBV7-2 with TRBJ1-2, with 11 bases identical to TRBD1. Germline-derived CDR1 and CDR2 are SGHTA and FQGNSA. V gave up 1 base and J gave up 8 bases; unmatched junction bases: 12. The CDR3 is made up of 17 amino acids. The CDR3 sequence: CASSLVGTGGEGRGYTF. The CDR3 DNA is TGTGCCAGCAGCTTAGTGGGGACAGGGGGTGAAGGGAGGGGCTACACCTTC.

The chain employs TRBV10-3 and TRBJ1-1; perhaps TRBD1 as D (5 bases). CDR1 is ENHRY, CDR2 SYGVKD, per germline. CDR3 length: 15 amino acids. V dropped 5 bases and J dropped 2 bases, with 15 bases sitting between them. CDR3 coding DNA: TGTGCCATCAGTAAAAATAGACAGTTCAACACTGAAGCTTTCTTT. Residues: CAISKNRQFNTEAFF.

The rearrangement links TRBV4-1 to TRBJ2-5; 10 bases line up with TRBD2. V was clipped by 2 bases and J by 3 bases; unmatched bases: 3. Germline CDR1 reads MGHRA; CDR2 reads YSYEKL. This CDR3 region has 15 residues. Written as DNA, the CDR3 is TGCGCCAGCAGCCAAAGGCTAGCGGGGGAAGAGACCCAGTACTTC. This sequence encodes CASSQRLAGEETQYF.

The V gene is TRBV28, the J gene TRBJ1-2; D gene uncertain. The CDR3 covers 13 residues. Germline CDR1 reads MDHEN; CDR2 reads SYDVKM. The V gene lost 2 bases and the J gene lost 7 bases, with 11 bases spanning the gap. The CDR3 DNA is TGTGCCAGCAGTTTAGTCTCTCGTCCTGGCTACACCTTC. This sequence encodes CASSLVSRPGYTF.

The chain is built from TRBV14 and TRBJ1-1; TRBD1 matches 10 bases. The CDR3 is 15 amino acids. CDR1 SGHDN and CDR2 FVKESK come from the germline V gene. V shed 4 bases, J shed 2 bases, and the junction held 4 bases outside the gene matches. The CDR3 bases are TGTGCCAGCAGCCGAGACAGGGGGCTAAACACTGAAGCTTTCTTT. Translation gives CASSRDRGLNTEAFF.

The chain has TRBV7-9 and TRBJ2-1; 8 bases fit TRBD2. Germline-derived CDR1 and CDR2 are SEHNR and FQNEAQ (reference sequence). The CDR3 is made up of 15 amino acids. V lost 6 bases and J lost 3; bases outside the gene matches: 7. The CDR3 DNA is TGTGCCAGCAGGAAGGCGGGGGGCTTCTACAATGAGCAGTTCTTC. It specifies CASRKAGGFYNEQFF.